Listed here are 3 T cell receptor beta chains from one sample, sequenced in a study of shared clonotypes between healthy human individuals. The data were produced by immunoSEQ multiplex PCR, yet TCRdb's version contains in-frame clones alone and is incomplete. In the table there are hundreds of thousands of clones, more than 70% of which are singletons. The sample consisted of memory CD4+ T cells sorted from blood. Subset meaning: CD45RA-negative fraction. These receptors were obtained from a young woman in good health.

The V call is TRBV6-6, the J call TRBJ1-2; the match to TRBD1 covers 7 bases. The CDR3 consists of 13 residues. Per the germline V gene, CDR1 is MNHNY and CDR2 is SVGAGI (reference sequence). J gave up 4 bases and V 8 bases, and 7 bases lay outside the gene matches. CDR3 bases: TGTGCCAGCGACCCGGGACAGTCCTATGGCTACACCTTC. The encoded protein is CASDPGQSYGYTF.

This clone was detected only a few times. The chain combines TRBV5-1 with TRBJ2-7; no reliable D call. V gave up 4 bases and J gave up 0 bases, with 11 bases separating them. Germline loops: CDR1 SGHRS, CDR2 YFSETQ. The CDR3 loop spans 14 amino acids. The CDR3 sequence is CASSPDPSSYEQYF. In DNA form, the CDR3 reads TGCGCCAGCAGCCCGGACCCCTCCTCCTACGAGCAGTACTTC.

The chain links TRBV5-4 to TRBJ1-2, with 7 bases lining up with TRBD1. CDR1 is SGHNT, CDR2 YYREEE, per germline (reference sequence). J lost 3 bases, V lost 4 bases, and 6 bases had no gene match. This CDR3 spans 14 amino acids. The CDR3: CASSRTGVDYGYTF. In DNA, the CDR3 is TGTGCCAGCAGCAGAACAGGGGTGGACTATGGCTACACCTTC.